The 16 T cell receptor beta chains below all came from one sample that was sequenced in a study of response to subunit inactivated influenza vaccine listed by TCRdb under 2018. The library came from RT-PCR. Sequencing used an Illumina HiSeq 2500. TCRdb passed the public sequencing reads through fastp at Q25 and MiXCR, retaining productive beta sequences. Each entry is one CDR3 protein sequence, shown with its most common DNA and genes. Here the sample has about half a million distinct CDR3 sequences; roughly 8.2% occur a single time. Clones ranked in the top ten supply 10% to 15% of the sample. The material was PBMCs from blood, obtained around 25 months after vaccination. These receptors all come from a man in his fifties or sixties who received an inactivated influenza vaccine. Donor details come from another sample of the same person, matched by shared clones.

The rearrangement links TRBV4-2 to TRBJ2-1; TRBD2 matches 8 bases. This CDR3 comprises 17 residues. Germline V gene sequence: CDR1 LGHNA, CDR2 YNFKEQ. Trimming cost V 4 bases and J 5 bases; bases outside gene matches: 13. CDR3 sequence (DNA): TGTGCCAGCAGCCCACCTACCGGGAGGGGGTTGGACAATGAGCAGTTCTTC. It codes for CASSPPTGRGLDNEQFF.

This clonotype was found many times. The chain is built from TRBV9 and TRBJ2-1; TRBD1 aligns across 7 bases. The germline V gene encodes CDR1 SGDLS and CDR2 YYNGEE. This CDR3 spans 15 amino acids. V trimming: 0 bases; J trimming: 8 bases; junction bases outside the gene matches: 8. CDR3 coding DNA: TGTGCCAGCAGCGTAGTTCCAGGGGGAGTCGATGAGCAGTTCTTC. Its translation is CASSVVPGGVDEQFF.

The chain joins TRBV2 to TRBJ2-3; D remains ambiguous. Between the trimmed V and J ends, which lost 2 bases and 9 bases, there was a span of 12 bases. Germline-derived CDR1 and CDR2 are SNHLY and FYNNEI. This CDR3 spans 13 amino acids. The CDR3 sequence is CASSELSQGTQYF. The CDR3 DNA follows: TGTGCCAGCAGTGAACTCTCCCAAGGAACGCAGTATTTT.

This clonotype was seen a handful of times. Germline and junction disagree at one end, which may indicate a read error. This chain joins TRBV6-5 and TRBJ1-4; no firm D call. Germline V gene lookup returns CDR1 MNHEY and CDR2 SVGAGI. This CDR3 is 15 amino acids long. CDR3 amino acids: CDSSLFGPVNEKLFF. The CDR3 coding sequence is TGTGACAGCAGTTTGTTTGGGCCGGTGAATGAAAAACTGTTTTTT.

The CDR3 protein is CASRPGRSYNEQFF. The CDR3 coding sequence is TGTGCCAGCAGACCGGGACGCTCCTACAATGAGCAGTTCTTC. V gene TRBV12-3 or TRBV12-4 combines with J gene TRBJ2-1, with D perhaps matching TRBD1 or TRBD2 (5 bases each). This CDR3 has 14 residues. V shed 6 bases and J shed 0 bases, with 9 bases lying between them.

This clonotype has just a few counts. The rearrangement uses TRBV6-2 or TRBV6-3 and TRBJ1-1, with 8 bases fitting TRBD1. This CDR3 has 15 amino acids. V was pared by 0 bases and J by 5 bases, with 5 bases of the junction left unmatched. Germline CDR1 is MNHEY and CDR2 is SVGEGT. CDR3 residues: CASSYSTGAWTEAFF. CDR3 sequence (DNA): TGTGCCAGCAGTTACTCGACAGGGGCTTGGACTGAAGCTTTCTTT.

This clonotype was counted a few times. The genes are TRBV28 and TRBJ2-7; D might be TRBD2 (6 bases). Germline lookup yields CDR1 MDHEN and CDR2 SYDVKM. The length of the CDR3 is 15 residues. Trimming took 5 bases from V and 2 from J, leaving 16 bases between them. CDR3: CASSPSGLETYEQYF. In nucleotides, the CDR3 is TGTGCCAGCAGTCCGTCGGGACTGGAGACCTACGAGCAGTACTTC.

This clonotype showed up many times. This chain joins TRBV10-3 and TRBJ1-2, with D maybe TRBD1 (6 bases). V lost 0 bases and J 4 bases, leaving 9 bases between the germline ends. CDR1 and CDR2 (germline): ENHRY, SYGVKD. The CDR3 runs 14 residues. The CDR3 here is CAISESGDTYGYTF. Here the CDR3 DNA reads TGTGCCATCAGTGAGTCGGGGGACACCTATGGCTACACCTTC.

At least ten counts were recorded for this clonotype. This chain's CDR3 is CASRQTSGRVNEQFF. The CDR3 coding sequence is TGTGCCAGCAGGCAGACAAGCGGGAGGGTGAATGAGCAGTTCTTC. The rearrangement joins TRBV27 to TRBJ2-1; 10 nucleotides match TRBD2. Unmatched junction bases numbered 9, after V lost 6 bases and J lost 7 bases. The CDR3 totals 15 residues. Germline V gives CDR1 MNHEY, CDR2 SMNVEV (reference sequence).

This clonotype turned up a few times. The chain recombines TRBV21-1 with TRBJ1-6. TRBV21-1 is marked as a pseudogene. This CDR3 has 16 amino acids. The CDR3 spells CASSKAGESYNSPLHF. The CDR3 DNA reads TGTGCCAGCAGCAAAGCGGGGGAATCCTATAATTCACCCCTCCACTTT.

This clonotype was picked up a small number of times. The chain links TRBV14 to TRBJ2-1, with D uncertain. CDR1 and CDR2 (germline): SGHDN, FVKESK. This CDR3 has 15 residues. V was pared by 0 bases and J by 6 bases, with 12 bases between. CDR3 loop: CASSQDGYLPNEQFF. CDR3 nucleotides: TGTGCCAGCAGCCAAGACGGGTATCTCCCCAATGAGCAGTTCTTC.

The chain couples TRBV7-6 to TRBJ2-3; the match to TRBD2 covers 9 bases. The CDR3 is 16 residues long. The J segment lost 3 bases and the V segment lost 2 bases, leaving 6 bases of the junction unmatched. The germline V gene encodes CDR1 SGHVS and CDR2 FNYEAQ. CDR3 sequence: CASSLRLAGVTDTQYF. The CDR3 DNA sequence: TGTGCCAGCAGCTTAAGGTTAGCGGGAGTTACAGATACGCAGTATTTT.

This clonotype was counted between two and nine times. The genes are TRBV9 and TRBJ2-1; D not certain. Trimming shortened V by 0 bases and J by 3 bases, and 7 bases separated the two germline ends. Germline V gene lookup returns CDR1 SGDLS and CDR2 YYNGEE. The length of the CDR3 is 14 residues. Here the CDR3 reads CASSVANSYNEQFF. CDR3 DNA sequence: TGTGCCAGCAGCGTAGCTAATAGCTACAATGAGCAGTTCTTC.

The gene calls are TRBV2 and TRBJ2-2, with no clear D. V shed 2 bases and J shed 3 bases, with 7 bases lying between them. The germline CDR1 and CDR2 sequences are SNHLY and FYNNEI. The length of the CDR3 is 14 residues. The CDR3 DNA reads TGTGCCAGCAGTGAAATTTGGGACACCGGGGAGCTGTTTTTT. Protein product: CASSEIWDTGELFF.

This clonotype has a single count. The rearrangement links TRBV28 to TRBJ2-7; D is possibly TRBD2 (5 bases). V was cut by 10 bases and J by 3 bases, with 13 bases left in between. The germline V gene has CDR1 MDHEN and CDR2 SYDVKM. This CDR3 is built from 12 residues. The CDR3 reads CAIGERGYEQYF. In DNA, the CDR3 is TGTGCCATCGGGGAACGAGGCTACGAGCAGTACTTC.

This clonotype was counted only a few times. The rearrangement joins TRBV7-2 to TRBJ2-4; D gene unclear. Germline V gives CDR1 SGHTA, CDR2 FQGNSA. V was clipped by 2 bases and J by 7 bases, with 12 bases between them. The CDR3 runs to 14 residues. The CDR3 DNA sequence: TGTGCCAGCAGCTTAAGCTCGGTGCGGAACATTCAGTACTTC. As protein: CASSLSSVRNIQYF.